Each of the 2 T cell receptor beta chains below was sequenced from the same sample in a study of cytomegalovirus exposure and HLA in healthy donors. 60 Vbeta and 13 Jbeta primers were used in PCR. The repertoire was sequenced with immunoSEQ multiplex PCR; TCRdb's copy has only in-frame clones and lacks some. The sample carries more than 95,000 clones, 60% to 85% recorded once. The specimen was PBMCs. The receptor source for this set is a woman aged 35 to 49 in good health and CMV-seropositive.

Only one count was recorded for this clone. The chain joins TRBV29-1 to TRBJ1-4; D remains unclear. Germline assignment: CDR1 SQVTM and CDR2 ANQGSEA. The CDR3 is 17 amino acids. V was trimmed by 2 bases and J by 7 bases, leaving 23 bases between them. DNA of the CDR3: TGCAGCGTTGAACCCCTAGAGCAGGCCCAAGAGGGTGAAAAACTGTTTTTT. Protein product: CSVEPLEQAQEGEKLFF.

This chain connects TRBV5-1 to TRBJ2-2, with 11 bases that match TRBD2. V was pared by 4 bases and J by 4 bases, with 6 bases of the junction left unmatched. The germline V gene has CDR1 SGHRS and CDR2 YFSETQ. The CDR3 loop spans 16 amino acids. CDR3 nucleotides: TGCGCCAGCAGCGGGTCCGGGACTAGCGGCACCGGGGAGCTGTTTTTT. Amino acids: CASSGSGTSGTGELFF.